This T cell receptor (beta chain) was documented in a study of shared clonotypes between healthy human individuals. Findings and limits, study-wide: Rarefaction gave evidence that sorted-subset sequencing remained incomplete despite large depth.

Generated by immunoSEQ multiplex PCR, the TCRdb table keeps only in-frame clones and is missing some. The table records about 2 million clones, about 95% of them present only once. CDR3 length: 16 amino acids. CDR1 is MNHNY, CDR2 SVGAGI, per germline (reference sequence). J gave up 8 bases and V 5 bases, and 12 bases lay outside the gene matches. Details on this clone: Its specificity is not known.

Naive CD8 populations comprised CD45RO-negative cells positively selected for CCR7, excluding terminally differentiated effector memory CD45RA+ cells. The specimen sequenced was naive CD8+ T cells sorted from blood. This chain connects TRBV6-6 to TRBJ2-1; 10 bases agree with TRBD2. The sequence derives from a man younger than 35 in good health. The DNA for the CDR3 is TGTGCCAGCAGTACTCCAGCGGGAGGGGAGGCAGATGAGCAGTTCTTC. Translated: CASSTPAGGEADEQFF.